One and the same sample provided the 20 T cell receptor beta chains below, sequenced in a study of ipilimumab plus nivolumab after autologous stem cell transplantation. The data were produced by immunoSEQ multiplex PCR, yet TCRdb's version contains in-frame clones alone and is incomplete. The repertoire consists of roughly 20,000 clones, with 77% occurring once and the leading ten covering 20%. Source: PBMCs, taken in a trial of ipilimumab plus nivolumab as post-transplant consolidation. These receptors were obtained from a male donor with diffuse large B-cell lymphoma.

There are many counts of this clone. The chain carries TRBV27 and TRBJ1-1; D gene uncertain. The germline V and J ends were trimmed by 4 bases and 4 bases, with 4 bases remaining between them. The CDR3 contains 11 residues. Germline V gene sequence: CDR1 MNHEY, CDR2 SMNVEV (reference sequence). The CDR3 here is CASSYGTEAFF. CDR3 in DNA: TGTGCCAGCAGTTACGGCACTGAAGCTTTCTTT.

V gene TRBV30 combines with J gene TRBJ2-3; 7 positions agree with TRBD2. The germline V gene has CDR1 GTSNPN and CDR2 SVGIG (reference sequence). The CDR3 is made up of 14 amino acids. Trimming at V came to 3 bases and at J to 4 bases, leaving 7 bases not matched to a gene. Here the CDR3 reads CAWSPGLDSDTQYF. The CDR3, as DNA: TGTGCCTGGAGCCCCGGACTAGACTCAGATACGCAGTATTTT.

This clone has just a few counts. The chain has TRBV6-6 and TRBJ2-1; possibly TRBD1 or TRBD2 for D (5 bases each). There are 11 residues in the CDR3. Trimming cost V 6 bases and J 9 bases, with 9 bases left between them. Germline V gene lookup returns CDR1 MNHNY and CDR2 SVGAGI (reference sequence). This CDR3 is CASRRGGEQFF. CDR3 DNA: TGTGCCAGCAGGAGGGGCGGTGAGCAGTTCTTC.

The chain couples TRBV5-1 to TRBJ1-1; the match to TRBD1 covers 11 bases. Germline CDR1 SGHRS, CDR2 YFSETQ. Germline trimming cut 6 bases from V and 1 base from J; bases unmatched to any gene: 11. The CDR3 is made up of 17 amino acids. The CDR3 nucleotides read TGCGCCAGCAAGTCTCCCCGGACAGGGGGCCAGAACACTGAAGCTTTCTTT. Encoded protein: CASKSPRTGGQNTEAFF.

This chain connects TRBV19 to TRBJ1-6; possibly TRBD1 for D (6 bases). The V and J ends lost 7 bases and 6 bases respectively, with 16 bases between them. The CDR3 is 15 amino acids. Germline V gene sequence: CDR1 LNHDA, CDR2 SQIVND (reference sequence). The CDR3 DNA reads TGTGCCAGTAAACCCCGACAGGCCCTTAATTCACCCCTCCACTTT. This translates into CASKPRQALNSPLHF.

The chain employs TRBV13 and TRBJ2-3; 8 bases agree with TRBD2. CDR1 PRHDT and CDR2 FYEKMQ come from the germline V gene (reference sequence). J gave up 2 bases and V 3 bases, and 7 bases lay outside the gene matches. This CDR3 is built from 16 residues. The CDR3 sequence: CASSLSGGATTDTQYF. The CDR3 DNA reads TGTGCCAGCAGCTTGTCCGGGGGGGCTACCACAGATACGCAGTATTTT.

A word on this clone: At one end, the junction sequence differs from germline, possibly due to a read error. The chain is built from TRBV5-6 and TRBJ2-5, with D perhaps given as TRBD1 or TRBD2 (5 bases each). The length of the CDR3 is 15 residues. Looked up from germline, CDR1 is SGHDT and CDR2 is YYEEEE. The CDR3 region is CASSPGLTVQETRYF. In DNA form, the CDR3 reads TGTGCCAGCAGCCCGGGGTTGACAGTTCAAGAGACCCGGTACTTC.

The chain is built from TRBV4-3 and TRBJ2-3; 7 nucleotides align to TRBD1. The germline CDR1 and CDR2 sequences are LGHNA and YSLEER. The CDR3 covers 18 residues. J gave up 0 bases and V 0 bases, and 9 bases lay outside the gene matches. CDR3 nucleotide sequence: TGCGCCAGCAGCCAAGAAATACCGACAGGGTTTAGCACAGATACGCAGTATTTT. It yields the protein CASSQEIPTGFSTDTQYF.

This chain uses TRBV6-1 with TRBJ1-4; no clear D. This CDR3 region has 15 residues. Germline V gene lookup returns CDR1 MNHNS and CDR2 SASEGT. Trimming cost V 6 bases and J 6 bases, with 17 bases left between them. The CDR3 reads CASSYARREDEKLFF. The DNA of the CDR3 is TGTGCCAGCAGCTATGCCCGGCGGGAGGATGAAAAACTGTTTTTT.

This clone is judged medium-sized. CDR3 loop: CASSQDRTTYEQYF. As DNA, the CDR3 is TGCGCCAGCAGCCAAGACAGAACTACCTACGAGCAGTACTTC. J is TRBJ2-7 and V is TRBV4-3; D not certain. CDR1 is LGHNA, CDR2 YSLEER, per germline. This CDR3 is 14 amino acids long. V lost 0 bases and J 2 bases, leaving 8 bases between the germline ends.

This clone has just one count. The genes are TRBV11-2 and TRBJ1-1, with D perhaps matching TRBD1 (5 bases). Per the germline V gene, CDR1 is SGHAT and CDR2 is FQNNGV. V gave up 3 bases and J gave up 4 bases, with 9 bases separating them. The CDR3 consists of 13 residues. CDR3 residues: CASSFRGGTEAFF. CDR3 bases: TGTGCCAGCAGCTTTCGGGGGGGCACTGAAGCTTTCTTT.

This rearrangement joins TRBV5-6 to TRBJ2-5; D is unresolved. The CDR3 spans 12 residues. CDR1 and CDR2 from the germline V gene are SGHDT and YYEEEE. V was clipped by 0 bases and J by 7 bases, with 7 bases between them. The CDR3 coding sequence is TGTGCCAGCAGCTTGGTTGGCGTGACCCAGTACTTC. Its protein is CASSLVGVTQYF. Variable domain in full (rest from reference TRBV5-6 and TRBJ2-5): DAGVTQSPTHLIKTRGQQVTLRCSPKSGHDTVSWYQQALGQGPQFIFQYYEEEERQRGNFPDRFSGHQFPNYSSELNVNALLLGDSALYLCASSLVGVTQYFGPGTRLLVL.

The chain recombines TRBV5-1 with TRBJ1-2, with 7 bases identical to TRBD1. Germline-derived CDR1 and CDR2 are SGHRS and YFSETQ. CDR3 length equals 16 residues. After removal of 3 bases from V and 2 bases from J, the junction contained 10 bases not matched to a gene. The CDR3 DNA reads TGCGCCAGCAGCTGGGGGACAGCCTCTCAGAACTATGGCTACACCTTC. Residues: CASSWGTASQNYGYTF.

The chain recombines TRBV27 with TRBJ2-2; D is perhaps TRBD1 (6 bases). The germline V gene encodes CDR1 MNHEY and CDR2 SMNVEV (reference sequence). Trimming pared 0 bases from V and 3 bases from J, leaving 11 bases between. CDR3 size: 16 residues. The CDR3 sequence is CASSLSAGVDTGELFF. DNA for the CDR3: TGTGCCAGCAGTTTATCAGCAGGGGTGGACACCGGGGAGCTGTTTTTT.

The rearrangement joins TRBV30 to TRBJ1-6; D remains ambiguous. Germline CDR1 GTSNPN, CDR2 SVGIG (reference sequence). V lost 7 bases to trimming and J lost 10 bases, with 20 bases between them. This CDR3 region has 14 residues. CDR3 loop: CASTPLVFGSPLHF. CDR3 DNA sequence: TGTGCCTCTACCCCCTTGGTGTTTGGGTCACCCCTCCACTTT.

The genes are TRBV18 and TRBJ1-4, with TRBD1 identical over 12 bases. CDR1 and CDR2 from the germline V gene are KGHSH and LQKENI. This CDR3 spans 16 amino acids. V lost 0 bases to trimming and J lost 7 bases; unmatched junction nucleotides: 3. The CDR3 loop reads CASSPPGQGAGEKLFF. The CDR3 coding sequence is TGTGCCAGCTCACCACCGGGACAGGGGGCAGGTGAAAAACTGTTTTTT.

This clone was seen more than once but under ten times. The V and J genes are TRBV18 and TRBJ1-2; D is perhaps TRBD1 (6 bases). Germline V gene sequence: CDR1 KGHSH, CDR2 LQKENI. V lost 0 bases and J 4 bases, leaving 9 bases between the germline ends. CDR3 length equals 14 residues. CDR3 coding DNA: TGTGCCAGCTCACCACCGACAGGATCCTATGGCTACACCTTC. The encoded protein is CASSPPTGSYGYTF. The full variable domain, rest sourced from reference TRBV18 and TRBJ1-2, is NAGVMQNPRHLVRRRGQEARLRCSPMKGHSHVYWYRQLPEEGLKFMVYLQKENIIDESGMPKERFSAEFPKEGPSILRIQQVVRGDSAAYFCASSPPTGSYGYTFGSGTRLTVV.

CDR3 residues: CASSYLTGQPLHF. CDR3 DNA sequence: TGTGCCAGCAGTTACCTCACAGGCCAGCCCCTCCACTTT. This rearrangement joins TRBV7-2 to TRBJ1-6, with a weak D call TRBD1 (5 bases). CDR3 length: 13 residues. Germline assignment: CDR1 SGHTA and CDR2 FQGNSA. Trimming left V 6 bases short and J 13 bases short, with 16 bases between.

The CDR3 sequence is CASYTGGAEQETQYF. The DNA for the CDR3 is TGCGCCAGCTACACAGGGGGGGCGGAGCAAGAGACCCAGTACTTC. J is TRBJ2-5 and V is TRBV5-1, with D tentatively TRBD1 (8 bases). This CDR3 spans 15 amino acids. Trimming removed 7 bases at V and 2 bases at J, with 18 bases between. From germline, CDR1 is SGHRS and CDR2 YFSETQ.

The DNA for the CDR3 is TGTGCCAGCTTTTCGGACAGGCTCTCCTACGAGCAGTACTTC. It specifies CASFSDRLSYEQYF. The V and J genes are TRBV28 and TRBJ2-7, with TRBD1 identical over 7 bases. Germline assignment: CDR1 MDHEN and CDR2 SYDVKM. V lost 8 bases to trimming and J lost 0 bases; unmatched junction nucleotides: 7. The CDR3 totals 14 residues.